This TCR beta chain was found in a study of vaccination effects on CD4 cells after COVID-19. Between days 9 and 10 of culture, CD4+ T cells were separated out. Trimming took off 0 bases at V and 7 bases at J, with 14 bases between the two ends. Germline CDR1 and CDR2: SGHKS and YYEKEE (reference sequence). This CDR3 contains 14 residues. This table comes from immunoSEQ multiplex PCR, and its TCRdb copy is limited to in-frame clones, with some not included. Of tens of thousands of clones listed, roughly 82% are singletons. As concerns this clone: The antigen is unknown.

Sequencing was performed on CD4+ T cells from PBMCs cultured without peptide, taken before COVID-19 vaccination. This receptor was identified in a human donor who received a COVID-19 vaccine. The chain is built from TRBV5-5 and TRBJ2-7, with D tentatively TRBD2 (5 bases). CDR3 sequence reads: CASSLAPGMGEQYV. CDR3 bases: TGTGCCAGCAGCTTGGCCCCGGGGATGGGAGAGCAGTACGTC.